This TCR beta chain originates from a study of control samples from healthy donors and cancer patients. Only in-frame clones appear in the TCRdb table, and some are missing; sequencing was by immunoSEQ multiplex PCR. The table shows 200,000 or so clones, with roughly nine tenths occurring only once. The sample was blood. The sequence was obtained from a young man in good health.

The CDR3 loop reads CAWSVPGGGDTQYF. CDR3 coding DNA: TGTGCCTGGAGTGTACCCGGGGGAGGAGATACGCAGTATTTT. The J gene is TRBJ2-3, the V gene TRBV30; D is possibly TRBD2 (6 bases). The CDR3 contains 14 residues. The V and J ends lost 0 bases and 5 bases respectively, with 12 bases between them. The germline gives CDR1 GTSNPN, CDR2 SVGIG (reference sequence). Supplemented by reference TRBV30 and TRBJ2-3, the full variable domain reads SQTIHQWPATLVQPVGSPLSLECTVEGTSNPNLYWYRQAAGRGLQLLFYSVGIGQISSEVPQNLSASRPQDRQFILSSKKLLLSDSGFYLCAWSVPGGGDTQYFGPGTRLTVL.